This record looks at one TCR beta chain sequence and its context. Trimming at V came to 4 bases and at J to 3 bases, leaving 9 bases not matched to a gene. The germline gives CDR1 PRHDT, CDR2 FYEKMQ (reference sequence). This CDR3 is built from 16 residues. Repertoires were generated with immunoSEQ multiplex PCR, while TCRdb's copy carries only in-frame clones and drops some. The data contain around 130,000 clones, 88% of them singletons. The entry originates in a study of control samples from healthy donors and cancer patients. This receptor was identified in a middle-aged man in good health. The rearrangement joins TRBV13 to TRBJ1-2; 9 bases align to TRBD1. Sequenced material: blood. In nucleotides, the CDR3 is TGTGCCAGCAGCTCGGACTGGACAGGGGATGACTATGGCTACACCTTC. Its protein is CASSSDWTGDDYGYTF.